This TCR beta chain was recorded in a study of identical twins. This clonotype was found a few times. What it binds is unknown. TCRdb redid the calling of the 5' RACE reads with MiXCR, one entry per CDR3 protein. The data show around 220,000 distinct CDR3 sequences, around 15% seen once. CDR1 is SGHVS and CDR2 is FQNEAQ in the germline V gene. Germline trimming cut 5 bases from V and 7 bases from J; bases unmatched to any gene: 16. CDR3 length equals 17 residues. Study-level results: Models predicted less out-of-frame TCR alpha sharing in monozygotic twins than was found. Memory repertoires lacked the insertion deficit that abundant cord blood beta clonotypes showed. Instead of following the same donors, the conclusions were based on cross-sectional statistical analysis. Low generation probability was overrepresented in out-of-frame alpha sequences shared by twins.

This sequence joins TRBV7-8 and TRBJ1-4, with TRBD1 matching 7 bases. The sample taken for sequencing was memory (CD45RO+) T cells sorted from blood. This TCR derives from a woman aged 18-29 years in good health. The CDR3 region is CASSLDRAPRLAEKLFF. Written as DNA, the CDR3 is TGTGCCAGCAGCCTCGACAGGGCTCCGAGGCTGGCTGAAAAACTGTTTTTT.